The present T cell receptor (beta chain) was sequenced within a study of blood T cell repertoires in COVID-19. Overall study: Samples taken during acute and convalescent COVID-19 were collected in the United States, Italy and Spain. From T cells, B-cell-depleted T cells, or PBMCs came the material, which was cDNA or gDNA.

The CDR3 loop spans 18 amino acids. The junction had 17 bases not matched to a gene; V was cut back by 6 bases and J by 2 bases. Germline V gene data show CDR1 as KGHSH and CDR2 as LQKENI. Original data processing: Estimation of nucleated cell counts relied on the amplification of reference gene primers. The repertoire was sequenced with immunoSEQ multiplex PCR; TCRdb's copy has only in-frame clones and lacks some. V, J and clone size were drawn from that table, and D and trimming were deduced from the DNA. The profile shows under 70,000 clones, 91% of them singletons. Sequencing input: peripheral blood. This sequence originates from a woman aged 55-69 years with active or convalescent COVID-19. V usage is TRBV18 and J usage is TRBJ2-7; the match to TRBD2 covers 9 bases. The CDR3 region is CASSHGLGSGGSPYEQYF. The CDR3 region has the DNA TGTGCCAGCTCCCACGGATTGGGTAGCGGGGGTTCCCCCTACGAGCAGTACTTC.